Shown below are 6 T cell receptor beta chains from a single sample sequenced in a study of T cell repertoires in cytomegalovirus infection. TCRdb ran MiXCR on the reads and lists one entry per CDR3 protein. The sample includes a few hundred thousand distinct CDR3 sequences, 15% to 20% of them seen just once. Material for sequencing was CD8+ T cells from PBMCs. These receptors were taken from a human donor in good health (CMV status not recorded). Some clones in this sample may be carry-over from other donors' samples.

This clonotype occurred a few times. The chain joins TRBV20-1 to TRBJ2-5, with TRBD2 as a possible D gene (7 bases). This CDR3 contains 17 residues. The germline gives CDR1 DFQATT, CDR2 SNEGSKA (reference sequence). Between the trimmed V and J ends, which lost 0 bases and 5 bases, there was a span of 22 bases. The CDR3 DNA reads TGCAGTGCTAGAGAGGGATGGCGGGGGCCTGGACGTGAGACCCAGTACTTC. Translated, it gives CSAREGWRGPGRETQYF.

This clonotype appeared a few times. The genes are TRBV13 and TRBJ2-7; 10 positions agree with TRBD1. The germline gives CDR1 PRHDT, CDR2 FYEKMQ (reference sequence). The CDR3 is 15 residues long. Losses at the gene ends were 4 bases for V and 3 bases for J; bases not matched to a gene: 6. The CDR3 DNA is TGTGCCAGCAGCTCAAGGACAGGGGGAGGCTACGAGCAGTACTTC. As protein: CASSSRTGGGYEQYF.

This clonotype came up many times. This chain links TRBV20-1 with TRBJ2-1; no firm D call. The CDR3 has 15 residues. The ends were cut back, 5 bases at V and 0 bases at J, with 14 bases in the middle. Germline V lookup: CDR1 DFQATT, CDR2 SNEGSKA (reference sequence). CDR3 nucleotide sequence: TGCAGTGCTTTCGACACTCTCAGCTCCTACAATGAGCAGTTCTTC. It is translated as CSAFDTLSSYNEQFF.

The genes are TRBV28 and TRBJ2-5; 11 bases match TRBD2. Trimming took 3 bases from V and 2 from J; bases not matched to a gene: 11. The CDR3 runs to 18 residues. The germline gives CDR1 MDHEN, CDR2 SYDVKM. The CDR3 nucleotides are TGTGCCAGCAGTTTTGGGACTAGCGGACTTCCAGCGCAAGAGACCCAGTACTTC. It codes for CASSFGTSGLPAQETQYF. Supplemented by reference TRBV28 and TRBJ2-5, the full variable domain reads DVKVTQSSRYLVKRTGEKVFLECVQDMDHENMFWYRQDPGLGLRLIYFSYDVKMKEKGDIPEGYSVSREKKERFSLILESASTNQTSMYLCASSFGTSGLPAQETQYFGPGTRLLVL.

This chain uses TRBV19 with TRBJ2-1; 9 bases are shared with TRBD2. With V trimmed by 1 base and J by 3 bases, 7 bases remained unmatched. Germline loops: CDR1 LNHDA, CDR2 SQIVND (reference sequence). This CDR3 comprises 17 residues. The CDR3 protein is CASSIGASGVYYNEQFF. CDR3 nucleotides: TGTGCCAGTAGTATAGGGGCTAGCGGGGTTTACTACAATGAGCAGTTCTTC.

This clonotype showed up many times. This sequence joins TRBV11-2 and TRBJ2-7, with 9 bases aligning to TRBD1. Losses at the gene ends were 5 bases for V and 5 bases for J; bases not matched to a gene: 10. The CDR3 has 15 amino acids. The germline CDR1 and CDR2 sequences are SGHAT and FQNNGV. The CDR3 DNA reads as TGTGCCAGCAGCGACCCGACAGGGGGAATGGACGAGCAGTACTTC. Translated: CASSDPTGGMDEQYF.